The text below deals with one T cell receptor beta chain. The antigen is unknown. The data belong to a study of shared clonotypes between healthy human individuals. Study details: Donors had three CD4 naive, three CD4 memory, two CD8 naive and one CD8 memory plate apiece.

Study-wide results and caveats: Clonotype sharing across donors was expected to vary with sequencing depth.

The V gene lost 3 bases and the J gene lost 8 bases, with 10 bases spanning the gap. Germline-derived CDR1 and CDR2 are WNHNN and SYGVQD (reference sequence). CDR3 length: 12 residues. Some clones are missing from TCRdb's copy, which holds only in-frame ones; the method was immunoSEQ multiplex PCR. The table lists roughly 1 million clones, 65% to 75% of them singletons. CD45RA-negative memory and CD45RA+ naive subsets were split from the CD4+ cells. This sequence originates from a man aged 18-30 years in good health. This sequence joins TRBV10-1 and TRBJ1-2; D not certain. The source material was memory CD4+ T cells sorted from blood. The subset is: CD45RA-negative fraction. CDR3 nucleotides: TGCGCCAGCAGTGACGGTTCGTGGGGCTACACCTTC. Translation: CASSDGSWGYTF.